This T cell receptor beta chain was captured by sequencing in a study of blood T cell repertoires in COVID-19. As for the study in general: The United States, Italy and Spain supplied acute and convalescent COVID-19 samples.

This CDR3 spans 17 amino acids. Per the germline V gene, CDR1 is KGHSH and CDR2 is LQKENI. The V gene lost 3 bases and the J gene lost 0 bases, with 12 bases spanning the gap. Clones were read by immunoSEQ multiplex PCR, and TCRdb kept only the in-frame ones, dropping some. The table lists 70,000 to 90,000 clones, around four fifths of them singletons. The specimen sequenced was peripheral blood. This chain links TRBV18 with TRBJ1-6; D uncertain. The TCR was taken from a human donor in a cohort sampled during active COVID-19. The CDR3 coding sequence is TGTGCCAGCTCACCTTTCCCGGGGAGCTCCTATAATTCACCCCTCCACTTT. It translates to CASSPFPGSSYNSPLHF.